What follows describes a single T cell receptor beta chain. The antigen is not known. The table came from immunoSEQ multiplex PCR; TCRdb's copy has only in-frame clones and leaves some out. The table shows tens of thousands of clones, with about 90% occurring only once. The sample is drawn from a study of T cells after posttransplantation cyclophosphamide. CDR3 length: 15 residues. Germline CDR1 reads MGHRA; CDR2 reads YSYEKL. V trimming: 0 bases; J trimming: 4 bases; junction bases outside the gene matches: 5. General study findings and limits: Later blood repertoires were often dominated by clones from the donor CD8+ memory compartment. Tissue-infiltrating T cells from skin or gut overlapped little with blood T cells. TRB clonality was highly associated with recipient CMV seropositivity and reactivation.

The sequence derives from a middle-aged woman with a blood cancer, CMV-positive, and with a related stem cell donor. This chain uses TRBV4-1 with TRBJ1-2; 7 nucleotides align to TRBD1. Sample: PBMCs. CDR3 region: CASSQEGRQGYGYTF. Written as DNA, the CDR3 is TGCGCCAGCAGCCAAGAGGGTCGACAGGGCTATGGCTACACCTTC.